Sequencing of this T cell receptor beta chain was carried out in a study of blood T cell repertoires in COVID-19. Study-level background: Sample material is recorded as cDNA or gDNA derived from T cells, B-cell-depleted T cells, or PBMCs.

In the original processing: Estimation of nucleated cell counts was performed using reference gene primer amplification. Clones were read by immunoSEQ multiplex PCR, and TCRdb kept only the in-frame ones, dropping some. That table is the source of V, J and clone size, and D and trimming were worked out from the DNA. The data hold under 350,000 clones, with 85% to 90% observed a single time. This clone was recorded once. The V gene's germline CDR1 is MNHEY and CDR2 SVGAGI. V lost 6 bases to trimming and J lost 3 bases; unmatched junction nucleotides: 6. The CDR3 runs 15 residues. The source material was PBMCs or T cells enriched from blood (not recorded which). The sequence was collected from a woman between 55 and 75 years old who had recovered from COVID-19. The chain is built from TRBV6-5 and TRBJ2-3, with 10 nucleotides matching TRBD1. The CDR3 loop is CASRTGQGGTDTQYF. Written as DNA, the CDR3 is TGTGCCAGCAGAACCGGACAGGGGGGGACAGATACGCAGTATTTT.